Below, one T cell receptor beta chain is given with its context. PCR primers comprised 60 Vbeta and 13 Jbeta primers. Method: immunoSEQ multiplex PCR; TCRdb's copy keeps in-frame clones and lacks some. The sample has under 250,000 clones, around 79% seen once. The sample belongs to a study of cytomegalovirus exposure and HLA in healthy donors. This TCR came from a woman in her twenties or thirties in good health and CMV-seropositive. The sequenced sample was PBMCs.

CDR3 region: CASSYYQGSTDTQYF. The CDR3 coding sequence is TGTGCCAGCAGTTACTATCAGGGGAGCACAGATACGCAGTATTTT. The chain is built from TRBV6-5 and TRBJ2-3, with a tentative D call TRBD1 (6 bases). Germline V CDR1 and CDR2: MNHEY, SVGAGI. The CDR3 is 15 amino acids. V was trimmed by 1 base and J by 0 bases, leaving 8 bases between them.